One sample yielded the 18 T cell receptor beta chains listed below, sequenced in a study of metastatic and nonmetastatic thyroid tumors. All patients were treatment-naive before thyroid surgery. TCRdb recomputed clones from the PCR reads via MiXCR. Among approximately 16,000 clones listed, about 20% were seen once. Material: blood. Source of these receptors: a female donor with papillary thyroid cancer or a benign thyroid nodule (not recorded which). Some clones in this sample may be carry-over from other donors' samples.

This clone was recorded a few times. The rearrangement joins TRBV19 to TRBJ2-3; no clear D. The CDR3 extends over 14 amino acids. Trimming removed 6 bases from V and 2 bases from J, with 12 bases in between. Per the germline V gene, CDR1 is LNHDA and CDR2 is SQIVND (reference sequence). CDR3 residues: CASSVRLNTDTQYF. Written as DNA, the CDR3 is TGTGCCAGTAGCGTACGACTGAACACAGATACGCAGTATTTT.

This clone was counted many times. The rearrangement joins TRBV3-1 to TRBJ1-1; 7 bases align to TRBD1. The CDR3 sequence is 14 residues long. Trimming removed 1 base from V and 4 bases from J; junction bases left unmatched: 3. Looked up from germline, CDR1 is LGHDT and CDR2 is YNNKEL (reference sequence). The CDR3 here is CASSQGRQGTEAFF. CDR3 sequence (DNA): TGTGCCAGCAGCCAAGGTCGACAGGGCACTGAAGCTTTCTTT. Variable domain in full (rest from reference TRBV3-1 and TRBJ1-1): DTAVSQTPKYLVTQMGNDKSIKCEQNLGHDTMYWYKQDSKKFLKIMFSYNNKELIINETVPNRFSPKSPDKAHLNLHINSLELGDSAVYFCASSQGRQGTEAFFGQGTRLTVV.

This clone was seen just once. The chain has TRBV20-1 and TRBJ2-7; D remains ambiguous. The CDR3 spans 15 residues. Trimming took 3 bases from V and 3 from J, leaving 18 bases between them. Germline V gene data show CDR1 as DFQATT and CDR2 as SNEGSKA (reference sequence). The CDR3 reads CSASPPAGWDYEQYF. Here the CDR3 DNA reads TGCAGTGCTAGCCCACCGGCAGGTTGGGACTACGAGCAGTACTTC.

CDR3 sequence reads: CSARDTGFPRNGYTF. The CDR3 DNA follows: TGCAGTGCTAGAGATACAGGCTTCCCGAGGAATGGCTACACCTTC. The chain recombines TRBV20-1 with TRBJ1-2, with D maybe TRBD1 (5 bases). V was clipped by 0 bases and J by 6 bases, with 17 bases between them. Per the germline V gene, CDR1 is DFQATT and CDR2 is SNEGSKA (reference sequence). The CDR3 is 15 residues long.

This clone occurred many times. The chain links TRBV5-1 to TRBJ2-3; TRBD2 agrees at 7 bases. The CDR3 totals 15 residues. V was clipped by 4 bases and J by 6 bases; unmatched bases: 11. Germline V gives CDR1 SGHRS, CDR2 YFSETQ. The CDR3 nucleotides are TGCGCCAGCAGCCTGGAGGCGGGAGATTCGGATACGCAGTATTTT. It specifies CASSLEAGDSDTQYF.

There are many counts of this clone. It may be a read error: a sequence one base away is much more abundant. Other DNA sequences in the same sample also yield this CDR3. This rearrangement joins TRBV29-1 to TRBJ2-3; D might be TRBD1 or TRBD2, each matching 5 bases. Germline-derived CDR1 and CDR2 are SQVTM and ANQGSEA. The V end lost 4 bases, the J end lost 4 bases, and 15 bases lay between the germline ends. The CDR3 is 14 residues long. The CDR3 sequence is CSVVWGWTPDTQYF. Written as DNA, the CDR3 is TGCAGCGTTGTCTGGGGGTGGACGCCAGATACGCAGTATTTT.

There are many counts of this clone. V usage is TRBV20-1 and J usage is TRBJ1-2; D gene uncertain. Germline values: CDR1 DFQATT, CDR2 SNEGSKA (reference sequence). This CDR3 contains 11 residues. Trimming left V 5 bases short and J 3 bases short, with 7 bases between. The CDR3 loop is CSAQVDYGYTF. CDR3 coding DNA: TGCAGTGCTCAGGTTGACTATGGCTACACCTTC.

This clone was observed many times. This chain links TRBV7-2 with TRBJ2-7; D unresolved. Trimming stripped 2 bases from V and 2 bases from J, with 19 bases between. Germline lookup yields CDR1 SGHTA and CDR2 FQGNSA. There are 17 residues in the CDR3. The CDR3 reads CASSLPPYIAIAYEQYF. Written as DNA, the CDR3 is TGTGCCAGCAGCTTACCTCCTTATATTGCTATTGCCTACGAGCAGTACTTC.

Ten or more counts support this clone. A much larger clone lies one base from this, so it may be a read error. The V call is TRBV5-1, the J call TRBJ2-1, with 8 bases identical to TRBD2. Germline lookup yields CDR1 SGHRS and CDR2 YFSETQ. The CDR3 extends over 17 amino acids. With 0 bases clipped from V and 6 bases from J, the junction kept 11 bases outside the gene matches. CDR3 sequence reads: CASSLVMTSAPFNEQFF. CDR3 nucleotide sequence: TGCGCCAGCAGCTTGGTTATGACTAGCGCCCCGTTCAATGAGCAGTTCTTC. The variable domain in full, completed from reference TRBV5-1 and TRBJ2-1, reads KAGVTQTPRYLIKTRGQQVTLSCSPISGHRSVSWYQQTPGQGLQFLFEYFSETQRNKGNFPGRFSGRQFSNSRSEMNVSTLELGDSALYLCASSLVMTSAPFNEQFFGPGTRLTVL.

In this sample, this clone turned up many times. V gene TRBV18 combines with J gene TRBJ1-5, with D perhaps matching TRBD1 (5 bases). The CDR3 has 14 residues. Trimming left V 8 bases short and J 1 base short, with 12 bases between. Germline CDR1 and CDR2: KGHSH and LQKENI. CDR3 region: CASRGEASNQPQHF. CDR3 coding DNA: TGTGCCAGCCGGGGGGAGGCCAGCAATCAGCCCCAGCATTTT.

This clone rates as medium-sized (0.01 to 0.1%). The chain is built from TRBV6-1 and TRBJ1-1, with D perhaps TRBD1 (5 bases). The CDR3 is 13 amino acids. V lost 1 base to trimming and J lost 9 bases, with 12 bases between them. CDR1 is MNHNS, CDR2 SASEGT, per germline. CDR3 coding DNA: TGTGCCAGCAGTGAAGGGGGGGGACGGAAAGCTTTCTTT. It codes for CASSEGGGRKAFF.

This clone was seen only a few times. CDR3 nucleotides: TGTGCCAGCAGCCTCGACAGGGACGGGACAGATACGCAGTATTTT. Translated, it gives CASSLDRDGTDTQYF. The chain combines TRBV6-2 or TRBV6-3 with TRBJ2-3; 7 bases line up with TRBD1. Germline V CDR1 and CDR2: MNHEY, SVGEGT. Germline trimming cut 6 bases from V and 3 bases from J; bases unmatched to any gene: 9. This CDR3 is 15 amino acids long.

This clone was seen many times. The chain has TRBV5-1 and TRBJ2-5; 7 nucleotides agree with TRBD1. The CDR3 contains 14 residues. Trimming removed 0 bases from V and 5 bases from J; junction bases left unmatched: 4. From germline, CDR1 is SGHRS and CDR2 YFSETQ. The CDR3 loop reads CASSLGVGGETQYF. The DNA for the CDR3 is TGCGCCAGCAGCTTGGGTGTAGGGGGCGAGACCCAGTACTTC.

There are many counts of this clone. The chain couples TRBV9 to TRBJ2-1; TRBD1 is a possible D gene (6 bases). Germline CDR1 is SGDLS and CDR2 is YYNGEE. The V gene lost 3 bases and the J gene lost 5 bases, with 12 bases spanning the gap. CDR3 length: 14 amino acids. In DNA, the CDR3 is TGTGCCAGCAGCGCCGGGACAAGACACAATGAGCAGTTCTTC. It codes for CASSAGTRHNEQFF.

The sample holds many counts of this clone. The rearrangement joins TRBV7-9 to TRBJ2-5, with 8 nucleotides matching TRBD1. Germline V lookup: CDR1 SEHNR, CDR2 FQNEAQ (reference sequence). The J segment lost 4 bases and the V segment lost 3 bases, leaving 7 bases of the junction unmatched. The CDR3 consists of 15 residues. CDR3 coding DNA: TGTGCCAGCAGCTTTCGAGGACAGGGCCGAGAGACCCAGTACTTC. Protein product: CASSFRGQGRETQYF.

This clone is labeled medium-sized. The chain combines TRBV19 with TRBJ2-3; possible D gene TRBD2, 5 bases. V lost 6 bases to trimming and J lost 0 bases, with 10 bases between them. The CDR3 covers 14 residues. The V gene's germline CDR1 is LNHDA and CDR2 SQIVND (reference sequence). CDR3 sequence: CASSVGGSTDTQYF. The CDR3 region has the DNA TGTGCCAGTAGCGTTGGCGGGAGCACAGATACGCAGTATTTT.

By share, this clone ranks as medium-sized (0.01 to 0.1%). The V call is TRBV27, the J call TRBJ1-5; D is uncertain. Between the trimmed V and J ends, which lost 2 bases and 3 bases, there was a span of 8 bases. CDR1 is MNHEY, CDR2 SMNVEV, per germline (reference sequence). The CDR3 runs to 14 residues. The CDR3 loop is CASSLQSSNQPQHF. The CDR3 DNA is TGTGCCAGCAGTTTACAGTCTTCCAATCAGCCCCAGCATTTT.

This clone is deemed medium-sized. V usage is TRBV19 and J usage is TRBJ2-7; D may be TRBD1 or TRBD2 (5 bases each). The CDR3 is 14 residues long. V shed 8 bases and J shed 2 bases, with 16 bases lying between them. Germline CDR1 reads LNHDA; CDR2 reads SQIVND (reference sequence). The CDR3 reads CASAPRDATYEQYF. The CDR3 DNA reads as TGTGCCAGTGCCCCCCGGGACGCCACCTACGAGCAGTACTTC.